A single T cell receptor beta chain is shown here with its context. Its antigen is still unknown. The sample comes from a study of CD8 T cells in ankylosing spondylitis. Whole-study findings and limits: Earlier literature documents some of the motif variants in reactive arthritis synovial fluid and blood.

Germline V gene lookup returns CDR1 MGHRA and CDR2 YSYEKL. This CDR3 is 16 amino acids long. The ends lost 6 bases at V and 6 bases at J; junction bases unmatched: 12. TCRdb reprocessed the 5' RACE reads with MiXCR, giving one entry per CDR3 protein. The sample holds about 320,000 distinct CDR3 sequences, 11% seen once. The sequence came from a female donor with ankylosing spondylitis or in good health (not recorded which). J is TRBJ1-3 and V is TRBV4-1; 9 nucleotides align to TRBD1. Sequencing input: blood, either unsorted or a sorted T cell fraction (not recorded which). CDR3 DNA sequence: TGCGCCAGCAGTACTTCACCGGGACAGGGAGTAAACACCATATATTTT. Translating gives CASSTSPGQGVNTIYF.